This T cell receptor (beta chain) was recovered during a study of cytomegalovirus exposure and HLA in healthy donors. PCR employed 60 Vbeta and 13 Jbeta primers. Sequenced by immunoSEQ multiplex PCR; TCRdb stores in-frame clones only, minus some. The table includes over 40,000 clones, about 70% detected once. Study outcomes and limitations: Most sequenced TCRs were rare (though some public TCRs occurred in many donors).

As regards this clone: Its specificity is unknown.

Unmatched junction bases numbered 7, after V lost 5 bases and J lost 0 bases. Germline CDR1 and CDR2: SEHNR and FQNEAQ (reference sequence). This CDR3 contains 16 residues. The genes are TRBV7-9 and TRBJ1-3, with 7 nucleotides matching TRBD1. This receptor was taken from a man aged 25 to 45 in good health and CMV-seronegative. The specimen was PBMCs. The CDR3 protein is CASSLDRAGSGNTIYF. CDR3 bases: TGTGCCAGCAGCCTAGACAGGGCCGGCTCTGGAAACACCATATATTTT.